This entry lists 14 T cell receptor beta chains sequenced from one sample in a study of blood T cells in healthy people across ages. PCR was performed a second time for about 7 to 12 cycles using a sample-barcoded 5' primer and a J-beta primer mix. TCRdb recomputed calls from the 5' RACE reads with MiXCR, one row per CDR3 protein. The table lists about 780,000 distinct CDR3 sequences, about a quarter of them singletons. These data were also filed under a second study, of T cells of mothers and their children.

The sample taken for sequencing was blood. The receptors were gathered from a boy aged 5 to 17 in good health.

V gene TRBV30 combines with J gene TRBJ2-2; D might be TRBD1 (6 bases). Trimming shortened V by 2 bases and J by 6 bases, and 13 bases separated the two germline ends. CDR1 is GTSNPN, CDR2 SVGIG, per germline (reference sequence). There are 14 residues in the CDR3. The CDR3 region has the DNA TGTGCCTGGAGTTGGGGTCAGGGGTCCGGGGAGCTGTTTTTT. This encodes CAWSWGQGSGELFF.

V and J are TRBV7-9 and TRBJ2-1; D ambiguous. Germline CDR1 reads SEHNR; CDR2 reads FQNEAQ (reference sequence). The CDR3 sequence is 13 residues long. V gave up 4 bases and J gave up 2 bases, with 6 bases separating them. In nucleotides, the CDR3 is TGTGCCAGCAGCTACCGGGCCTACAATGAGCAGTTCTTC. Residues: CASSYRAYNEQFF.

V gene TRBV30 combines with J gene TRBJ2-7, with D perhaps matching TRBD1 (5 bases). This CDR3 is 13 amino acids long. Per germline, CDR1 GTSNPN and CDR2 SVGIG (reference sequence). Trimming cost V 5 bases and J 4 bases, with 15 bases left between them. The CDR3 DNA reads as TGTGCCTGGGGTGGACACCGATTATACGAGCAGTACTTC. It encodes CAWGGHRLYEQYF.

CDR3 sequence reads: CASSVAVEDSEAFF. In nucleotides, the CDR3 is TGTGCCAGCAGCGTAGCTGTGGAGGACAGTGAAGCTTTCTTT. The chain combines TRBV9 with TRBJ1-1; weak D call: TRBD1 (6 bases). Per germline, CDR1 SGDLS and CDR2 YYNGEE. V lost 0 bases and J 7 bases, leaving 13 bases between the germline ends. The CDR3 is 14 amino acids.

This clonotype was seen many times. The chain uses TRBV7-6 and TRBJ2-5; 9 bases are a match to TRBD2. CDR1 and CDR2 (germline): SGHVS, FNYEAQ. The V segment lost 5 bases and the J segment 5 bases; nucleotides outside the gene matches: 12. CDR3 size: 16 residues. The DNA of the CDR3 is TGTGCCAGCAGCCCCTCTGGGGCGGGGGGGATGGAGACCCAGTACTTC. This translates into CASSPSGAGGMETQYF. The entire variable domain, with the rest obtained from reference TRBV7-6 and TRBJ2-5, is as follows: GAGVSQSPRYKVTKRGQDVALRCDPISGHVSLYWYRQALGQGPEFLTYFNYEAQQDKSGLPNDRFSAERPEGSISTLTIQRTEQRDSAMYRCASSPSGAGGMETQYFGPGTRLLVL.

This clonotype was found a few times. The chain recombines TRBV5-1 with TRBJ2-5, with a tentative D call TRBD2 (6 bases). This CDR3 is 15 amino acids long. The V end lost 0 bases, the J end lost 5 bases, and 14 bases lay between the germline ends. Germline CDR1 and CDR2: SGHRS and YFSETQ. The CDR3 loop reads CASSLASRRGETQYF. The CDR3 DNA is TGCGCCAGCAGCTTGGCCTCGCGACGGGGGGAGACCCAGTACTTC.

The rearrangement links TRBV5-1 to TRBJ1-3; D may be TRBD1 (6 bases). Trimming shortened V by 2 bases and J by 0 bases, and 12 bases separated the two germline ends. CDR3 size: 16 residues. CDR1 is SGHRS, CDR2 YFSETQ, per germline. This CDR3 is CASSLQDSSSGNTIYF. The CDR3, as DNA: TGCGCCAGCAGCTTACAGGACAGCTCCTCTGGAAACACCATATATTTT.

Only a few counts were recorded for this clonotype. The J gene is TRBJ2-5, the V gene TRBV20-1; the D is unclear. With 6 bases removed from V and 5 bases from J, the gap between germline ends came to 13 bases. This CDR3 contains 12 residues. The germline CDR1 and CDR2 sequences are DFQATT and SNEGSKA (reference sequence). The CDR3 DNA follows: TGCAGTGCCCCTGGCGGTGGGGAGACCCAGTACTTC. Amino acid sequence: CSAPGGGETQYF.

This chain connects TRBV20-1 to TRBJ2-5; a weak D match, TRBD1 (6 bases). Trimming shortened V by 6 bases and J by 5 bases, and 13 bases separated the two germline ends. Germline V CDR1 and CDR2: DFQATT, SNEGSKA (reference sequence). The CDR3 has 12 residues. This CDR3 reads CSASGVYETQYF. Here the CDR3 DNA reads TGCAGTGCATCAGGGGTCTATGAGACCCAGTACTTC.

The V gene is TRBV5-4, the J gene TRBJ2-6; D is unclear. V shed 4 bases and J shed 13 bases, with 21 bases lying between them. The CDR3 consists of 15 residues. In germline, CDR1 is SGHNT, CDR2 YYREEE (reference sequence). The CDR3 sequence: CASSPGSDLPEVLTF. The CDR3 DNA reads as TGTGCCAGCAGCCCAGGTTCCGACCTTCCTGAGGTCCTGACTTTC.

The rearrangement links TRBV20-1 to TRBJ1-2, with TRBD1 identical over 9 bases. Trimming removed 5 bases from V and 4 bases from J; junction bases left unmatched: 5. The germline CDR1 and CDR2 sequences are DFQATT and SNEGSKA (reference sequence). This CDR3 has 13 amino acids. In DNA, the CDR3 is TGCAGTGCTGGGACAGGGTTATCCTATGGCTACACCTTC. It translates to CSAGTGLSYGYTF.

The genes are TRBV29-1 and TRBJ1-2; possibly TRBD1 for D (5 bases). This CDR3 has 12 amino acids. The germline CDR1 and CDR2 sequences are SQVTM and ANQGSEA. The V and J ends lost 7 bases and 6 bases respectively, with 15 bases between them. CDR3 in amino acids: CSALRDVDGYTF. The CDR3 DNA reads TGCAGCGCCCTCCGGGACGTCGATGGCTACACCTTC.

This chain uses TRBV28 with TRBJ1-5, with D perhaps TRBD1 (5 bases). Trimming removed 4 bases at V and 2 bases at J, with 12 bases between. CDR3 size: 15 residues. Germline CDR1 is MDHEN and CDR2 is SYDVKM. The CDR3 loop reads CASSSGQEGNQPQHF. The CDR3 DNA reads as TGTGCCAGCAGTTCGGGGCAGGAAGGCAATCAGCCCCAGCATTTT.

The chain employs TRBV28 and TRBJ1-4; no definite D call. Trimming left V 8 bases short and J 0 bases short, with 10 bases between. Looked up from germline, CDR1 is MDHEN and CDR2 is SYDVKM. The CDR3 runs 14 residues. The CDR3 loop is CASLGDATNEKLFF. DNA for the CDR3: TGTGCCAGCCTTGGAGATGCAACTAATGAAAAACTGTTTTTT.